The present T cell receptor (beta chain) was sequenced within a study of T cell changes during pregnancy in multiple sclerosis. Germline CDR1 reads SGDLS; CDR2 reads YYNGEE. CDR3 length: 13 amino acids. Trimming left V 0 bases short and J 8 bases short, with 11 bases between. TCRdb's copy holds only in-frame clones and misses some; the assay was immunoSEQ multiplex PCR. The sample shows around 55,000 clones, 94% of them seen only once. The clonotype originates from a female donor with multiple sclerosis, enrolled in a pregnancy study. The chain couples TRBV9 to TRBJ1-1, with TRBD1 as a possible D gene (6 bases). The material was CD8+ T cells from peripheral blood mononuclear cells, obtained in the third trimester of pregnancy. The CDR3 DNA sequence: TGTGCCAGCAGCGTAGGACAGGCAACGGAAGCTTTCTTT. This codes for CASSVGQATEAFF. The entire variable domain, with the rest obtained from reference TRBV9 and TRBJ1-1, is as follows: DSGVTQTPKHLITATGQRVTLRCSPRSGDLSVYWYQQSLDQGLQFLIQYYNGEERAKGNILERFSAQQFPDLHSELNLSSLELGDSALYFCASSVGQATEAFFGQGTRLTVV.